This paragraph reports one TCR beta chain. What it recognizes is unknown. This specimen comes from a study of T-cell memory formation after mild COVID-19. From the 5' RACE reads, TCRdb called clonotypes with MiXCR, one entry per CDR3 protein. The table has fewer than 250,000 distinct CDR3 sequences, approximately 15% seen once. Broader study findings: Of the contracting clones, CD4+ ones lay mainly in CM and EM, and CD8+ ones in EMRA. The second-wave clones peaking on day 37 were not confirmed as SARS-CoV-2-specific.

The V and J ends lost 8 bases and 3 bases respectively, with 17 bases between them. The V gene's germline CDR1 is SNHLY and CDR2 FYNNEI. The CDR3 totals 14 residues. The chain recombines TRBV2 with TRBJ2-7; D might be TRBD1 or TRBD2, each matching 7 bases. This sequence originates from an adult woman who had mild COVID-19 (a few samples of this study predate the infection). Cell type and time point are not known. Material for sequencing was PBMCs or a T cell subset sorted from them (not recorded which). This CDR3 reads CASLKAGQSYEQYF. CDR3 DNA sequence: TGTGCCAGCCTCAAAGCGGGACAGAGCTACGAGCAGTACTTC.